The next 18 T cell receptor beta chains were all read from a single sample in a study of blood T cell repertoires in COVID-19. Libraries were prepared by immunoSEQ multiplex PCR; TCRdb keeps only in-frame clonotypes and omits some of them. This sample has about 150,000 clones, with approximately 83% found just once. Sequences were obtained from peripheral blood. These TCRs come from a man between 65 and 85 years old with acute or convalescent COVID-19.

This chain joins TRBV11-2 and TRBJ2-3, with D possibly being TRBD2 (7 bases). The length of the CDR3 is 15 residues. V lost 3 bases and J 1 base, leaving 11 bases between the germline ends. Germline assignment: CDR1 SGHAT and CDR2 FQNNGV. The chain's CDR3 is CASSFRGAGTDTQYF. CDR3 coding DNA: TGTGCCAGCAGCTTTCGGGGGGCGGGCACAGATACGCAGTATTTT.

The chain joins TRBV5-8 to TRBJ2-1, with 12 bases matching TRBD2. The CDR3 spans 17 residues. J lost 2 bases, V lost 0 bases, and 3 bases had no gene match. Germline CDR1 SGHTS, CDR2 YDEGEE. CDR3 DNA: TGTGCCAGCAGCTTGGCCAGACTAGCGGGAGCCTACAATGAGCAGTTCTTC. Residues: CASSLARLAGAYNEQFF.

J is TRBJ2-5 and V is TRBV10-3; D uncertain. Trimming stripped 0 bases from V and 5 bases from J, with 7 bases between. The germline V gene has CDR1 ENHRY and CDR2 SYGVKD. CDR3 length equals 13 residues. The CDR3 region is CAISESTRETQYF. The CDR3 nucleotides read TGTGCCATCAGTGAGTCTACGCGGGAGACCCAGTACTTC.

The CDR3 DNA sequence: TGTGCCAGCAGCGCAACCGGACTAGCGGACAATGAGCAGTTCTTC. This encodes CASSATGLADNEQFF. This chain joins TRBV7-2 and TRBJ2-1; 10 bases match TRBD2. Germline V gives CDR1 SGHTA, CDR2 FQGNSA. The CDR3 runs to 15 residues. The V gene end was trimmed by 5 bases and the J gene end by 5 bases; junction bases not matched to a gene: 6.

The CDR3 spells CASKPLSGTGDEKLFF. For the CDR3, the DNA is TGCGCCAGCAAGCCCCTCTCCGGGACAGGGGATGAAAAACTGTTTTTT. This sequence joins TRBV4-1 and TRBJ1-4; 10 bases map to TRBD1. The CDR3 runs to 16 residues. The ends lost 7 bases at V and 6 bases at J; junction bases unmatched: 11. Looked up from germline, CDR1 is MGHRA and CDR2 is YSYEKL.

V usage is TRBV7-9 and J usage is TRBJ2-5, with D perhaps TRBD2 (5 bases). Deletions cut 2 bases from V and 4 bases from J, with 11 bases between. Germline V gene lookup returns CDR1 SEHNR and CDR2 FQNEAQ (reference sequence). The CDR3 length is 14 residues. For the CDR3, the DNA is TGTGCCAGCAGCTTACCCGGGATACGAGAGACCCAGTACTTC. Its protein product is CASSLPGIRETQYF.

This clone was seen more than once but under ten times. CDR3 sequence: CSAQTSGGPNEQFF. The CDR3 DNA reads as TGCAGCGCCCAGACTAGCGGGGGTCCAAATGAGCAGTTCTTC. The gene calls are TRBV29-1 and TRBJ2-1; 12 bases match TRBD2. After removal of 7 bases from V and 7 bases from J, the junction contained 8 bases not matched to a gene. Germline CDR1 and CDR2: SQVTM and ANQGSEA. The CDR3 totals 14 residues.

The V and J genes are TRBV29-1 and TRBJ2-7; perhaps TRBD1 as D (5 bases). Trimming took off 4 bases at V and 2 bases at J, with 12 bases between the two ends. Germline V CDR1 and CDR2: SQVTM, ANQGSEA. This CDR3 has 13 residues. For the CDR3, the DNA is TGCAGCGTTGGGCGGCAGGGTACCTACGAGCAGTACTTC. Residues: CSVGRQGTYEQYF.

This clone has a single count. In DNA form, the CDR3 reads TGTGCCAGCAGCTTAGAAGGGGCAGGGCGATCACCCCTCCACTTT. Translation gives CASSLEGAGRSPLHF. This sequence joins TRBV11-2 and TRBJ1-6; weak D call: TRBD1 (5 bases). The CDR3 contains 15 residues. The V end lost 0 bases, the J end lost 10 bases, and 13 bases lay between the germline ends. Germline values: CDR1 SGHAT, CDR2 FQNNGV.

The genes are TRBV5-1 and TRBJ2-3; TRBD1 matches 8 bases. CDR1 and CDR2 from the germline V gene are SGHRS and YFSETQ. CDR3 size: 17 residues. Losses at the gene ends were 0 bases for V and 2 bases for J; bases not matched to a gene: 8. For the CDR3, the DNA is TGCGCCAGCAGCTTGGCCCCGGGGACAGGAGACACAGATACGCAGTATTTT. Amino acid sequence: CASSLAPGTGDTDTQYF.

The genes are TRBV3-1 (or the pseudogene TRBV3-2) and TRBJ1-1; perhaps TRBD1 as D (5 bases). The V and J ends lost 4 bases and 3 bases respectively, with 12 bases between them. There are 14 residues in the CDR3. The germline CDR1 and CDR2 sequences are LGHDT and YNNKEL (reference sequence). The CDR3 region has the DNA TGTGCCAGCAGCCTACAGCGGGGGTACACTGAAGCTTTCTTT. Protein: CASSLQRGYTEAFF.

The V call is TRBV6-6, the J call TRBJ2-2; TRBD2 matches 7 bases. The ends lost 7 bases at V and 1 base at J; junction bases unmatched: 3. CDR1 and CDR2 (germline): MNHNY, SVGAGI (reference sequence). The CDR3 length is 14 residues. CDR3: CASTGLVNTGELFF. The CDR3 coding sequence is TGTGCCAGCACCGGACTAGTGAACACCGGGGAGCTGTTTTTT.

The V call is TRBV7-2, the J call TRBJ1-1, with a tentative D call TRBD1 (5 bases). V gave up 1 base and J gave up 1 base, with 10 bases separating them. Germline CDR1 SGHTA, CDR2 FQGNSA. This CDR3 spans 15 amino acids. CDR3 loop: CASSLGPGENTEAFF. The CDR3 DNA is TGTGCCAGCAGCTTAGGGCCGGGGGAGAACACTGAAGCTTTCTTT.

The chain couples TRBV28 to TRBJ1-5; D unresolved. Germline assignment: CDR1 MDHEN and CDR2 SYDVKM. The CDR3 is 12 amino acids. Trimming stripped 7 bases from V and 5 bases from J, with 9 bases between. The CDR3 loop reads CASKGLYQPQHF. CDR3 DNA sequence: TGTGCCAGCAAAGGACTTTATCAGCCCCAGCATTTT.

The gene calls are TRBV10-3 and TRBJ1-2; D remains unclear. Germline lookup yields CDR1 ENHRY and CDR2 SYGVKD. Trimming took 9 bases from V and 1 from J, leaving 9 bases between them. This CDR3 is built from 12 residues. This chain's CDR3 is CAIQISNYGYTF. CDR3 DNA: TGTGCCATACAGATTAGTAACTATGGCTACACCTTC.

The chain has TRBV19 and TRBJ1-4, with no clear D. Germline V gene data show CDR1 as LNHDA and CDR2 as SQIVND (reference sequence). Trimming shortened V by 5 bases and J by 8 bases, and 12 bases separated the two germline ends. This CDR3 comprises 13 residues. CDR3 in DNA: TGTGCCAGTAGTGGTCTAATAGAAGAAAAACTGTTTTTT. Encoded protein: CASSGLIEEKLFF.

The DNA of the CDR3 is TGTGCCAGCAGTTTAAGGGGACTAGCGGGACGCTACGAGCAGTACTTC. Translating gives CASSLRGLAGRYEQYF. V gene TRBV28 combines with J gene TRBJ2-7; 13 bases are shared with TRBD2. Germline loops: CDR1 MDHEN, CDR2 SYDVKM. The V gene end was trimmed by 2 bases and the J gene end by 3 bases; junction bases not matched to a gene: 4. The CDR3 runs 16 residues.

The chain employs TRBV6-5 and TRBJ1-3, with D possibly being TRBD1 (5 bases). CDR1 is MNHEY, CDR2 SVGAGI, per germline. Between the trimmed V and J ends, which lost 4 bases and 0 bases, there was a span of 7 bases. The CDR3 length is 14 residues. CDR3 residues: CASSFRDSGNTIYF. In nucleotides, the CDR3 is TGTGCCAGCAGTTTCAGGGACTCTGGAAACACCATATATTTT.